The 5 T cell receptor beta chains below come from one sample, sequenced in a study of blood T cell repertoires in COVID-19. Method: immunoSEQ multiplex PCR; TCRdb's copy keeps in-frame clones and lacks some. The repertoire includes 250,000 or so clones, almost 90% of them detected once, and approximately 1.3% sits in the top ten. Sequencing input: peripheral blood. These receptors came from a man older than 75 with acute or convalescent COVID-19.

The chain employs TRBV18 and TRBJ1-1, with TRBD1 as a possible D gene (6 bases). V lost 6 bases to trimming and J lost 5 bases, with 19 bases between them. CDR1 is KGHSH, CDR2 LQKENI, per germline. The length of the CDR3 is 15 residues. CDR3 loop: CASSRTGTPNTEAFF. The CDR3 region has the DNA TGTGCCAGCTCGCGTACCGGGACACCGAATACTGAAGCTTTCTTT.

The chain has TRBV7-6 and TRBJ2-1; 9 bases align to TRBD2. CDR1 SGHVS and CDR2 FNYEAQ come from the germline V gene. V lost 0 bases to trimming and J lost 7 bases; unmatched junction nucleotides: 7. The CDR3 contains 16 residues. Written as DNA, the CDR3 is TGTGCCAGCAGCTTAGCTGACTCCGGACTAGCGAATGAGCAGTTCTTC. Amino acid sequence: CASSLADSGLANEQFF.

This rearrangement joins TRBV19 to TRBJ2-7, with a tentative D call TRBD2 (6 bases). Germline V gene data show CDR1 as LNHDA and CDR2 as SQIVND (reference sequence). Trimming shortened V by 6 bases and J by 4 bases, and 16 bases separated the two germline ends. The CDR3 length is 14 residues. CDR3 bases: TGTGCCAGTAGATCACACGGAGGGGAGTACGAGCAGTACTTC. This translates into CASRSHGGEYEQYF. Supplemented by reference TRBV19 and TRBJ2-7, the full variable domain reads DGGITQSPKYLFRKEGQNVTLSCEQNLNHDAMYWYRQDPGQGLRLIYYSQIVNDFQKGDIAEGYSVSREKKESFPLTVTSAQKNPTAFYLCASRSHGGEYEQYFGPGTRLTVT.

The V gene is TRBV20-1, the J gene TRBJ1-1; a weak D match, TRBD1 (6 bases). Germline V gene lookup returns CDR1 DFQATT and CDR2 SNEGSKA (reference sequence). V lost 2 bases and J lost 11, with 12 bases in between. This CDR3 has 11 amino acids. CDR3 in amino acids: CSARSQGRAFF. The CDR3 DNA reads as TGCAGTGCTAGATCACAGGGTAGGGCTTTCTTT.

This chain links TRBV4-2 with TRBJ2-3, with D possibly matching TRBD2 (6 bases). The CDR3 extends over 18 amino acids. Germline V lookup: CDR1 LGHNA, CDR2 YNFKEQ. Trimming removed 4 bases at V and 2 bases at J, with 22 bases between. The CDR3, as DNA: TGTGCCAGCAGCCTTCAAGCGGGTGTCCAGACGTACACAGATACGCAGTATTTT. It yields the protein CASSLQAGVQTYTDTQYF.